The clone carrying this T cell receptor beta chain was found a few times. Its antigen is still unknown. These data are taken from a study of blood T cells in healthy people across ages. Study at large: Every two T cells gave about one barcoded beta molecule via template switching. Study conclusions and caveats: With naive T cell percentage, TCR beta diversity showed a strong correlation. Getting older went along with TCR beta diversity per million T cells dropping roughly linearly.

This CDR3 region has 15 residues. The trim removed 6 bases at V and 2 bases at J, leaving 4 bases unmatched. Germline V gene sequence: CDR1 MNHEY, CDR2 SVGAGI. A J-beta primer mix and a sample-barcoded 5' primer were used in a second PCR of roughly 6 to 11 cycles. All cDNA molecules were each tagged by a template-switch adaptor with 12 random nucleotides. MiXCR was run by TCRdb on the 5' RACE reads, yielding one entry per CDR3 protein. The table shows about 640,000 distinct CDR3 sequences, with approximately 59% occurring only once. V usage is TRBV6-5 and J usage is TRBJ2-3; TRBD2 matches at 11 bases. The clonotype originates from a man aged 60-69 years in good health. The sequenced sample consisted of blood. The CDR3 DNA reads TGTGCCAGCAGGGGACTAGCGGCGAACACAGATACGCAGTATTTT. Protein: CASRGLAANTDTQYF.